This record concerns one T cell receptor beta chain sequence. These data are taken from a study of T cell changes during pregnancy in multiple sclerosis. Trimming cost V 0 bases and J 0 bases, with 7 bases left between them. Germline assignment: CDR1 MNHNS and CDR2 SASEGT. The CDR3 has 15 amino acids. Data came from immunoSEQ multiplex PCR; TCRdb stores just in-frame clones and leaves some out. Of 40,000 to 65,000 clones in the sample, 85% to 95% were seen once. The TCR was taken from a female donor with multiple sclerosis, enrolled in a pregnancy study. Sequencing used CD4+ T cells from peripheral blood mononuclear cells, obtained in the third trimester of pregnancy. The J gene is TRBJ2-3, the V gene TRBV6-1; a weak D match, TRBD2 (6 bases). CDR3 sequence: CASSEAGTSTDTQYF. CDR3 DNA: TGTGCCAGCAGTGAAGCGGGGACTAGCACAGATACGCAGTATTTT.